This T cell receptor beta chain was identified during a study of cytomegalovirus exposure and HLA in healthy donors. General study points: Reports state that TCR beta sequences accurately predicted most subjects' HLA-A and HLA-B alleles.

V lost 5 bases and J 4 bases, leaving 12 bases between the germline ends. Germline assignment: CDR1 LNHDA and CDR2 SQIVND (reference sequence). This CDR3 comprises 14 residues. The PCR used 60 Vbeta and 13 Jbeta primers. Only in-frame clones appear in the TCRdb table, and some are missing; sequencing was by immunoSEQ multiplex PCR. This sample has some 130,000 clones, with roughly three quarters found just once. On this clone itself: Its cognate antigen is unknown.

The gene calls are TRBV19 and TRBJ2-1; no definite D call. Sequenced input: PBMCs. The sequence came from a man under 40 in good health and CMV-seronegative. The CDR3 DNA follows: TGTGCCAGTAGTTTAACCTCAGGATACAATGAGCAGTTCTTC. Its protein is CASSLTSGYNEQFF.